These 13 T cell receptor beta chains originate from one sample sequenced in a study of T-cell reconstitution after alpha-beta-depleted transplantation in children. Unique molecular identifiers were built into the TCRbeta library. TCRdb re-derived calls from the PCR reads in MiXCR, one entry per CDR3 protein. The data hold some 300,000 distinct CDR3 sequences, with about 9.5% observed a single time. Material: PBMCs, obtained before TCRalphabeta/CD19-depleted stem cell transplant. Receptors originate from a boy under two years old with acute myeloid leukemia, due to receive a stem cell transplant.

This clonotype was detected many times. The CDR3 DNA follows: TGTGCCAGCAGATCCGGGACAGGGGAAAGAACCGGGGAGCTGTTTTTT. Amino acid sequence: CASRSGTGERTGELFF. The V and J genes are TRBV5-5 and TRBJ2-2; 10 positions match TRBD1. Germline lookup yields CDR1 SGHKS and CDR2 YYEKEE (reference sequence). After removal of 5 bases from V and 5 bases from J, the junction contained 9 bases not matched to a gene. CDR3 size: 16 residues.

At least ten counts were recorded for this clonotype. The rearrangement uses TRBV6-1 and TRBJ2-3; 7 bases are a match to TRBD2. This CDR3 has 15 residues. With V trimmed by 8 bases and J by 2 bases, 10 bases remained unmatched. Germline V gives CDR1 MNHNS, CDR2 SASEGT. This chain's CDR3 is CASSLREWDTDTQYF. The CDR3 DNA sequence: TGTGCCAGCTCCCTGCGGGAGTGGGACACAGATACGCAGTATTTT.

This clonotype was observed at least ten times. This chain's CDR3 is CASRGSGGAGDTQYF. The CDR3 coding sequence is TGTGCCAGCAGAGGTAGCGGGGGGGCCGGGGATACGCAGTATTTT. The chain uses TRBV6-1 and TRBJ2-3; 11 bases are a match to TRBD2. With 6 bases clipped from V and 6 bases from J, the junction kept 8 bases outside the gene matches. CDR1 MNHNS and CDR2 SASEGT come from the germline V gene. There are 15 residues in the CDR3.

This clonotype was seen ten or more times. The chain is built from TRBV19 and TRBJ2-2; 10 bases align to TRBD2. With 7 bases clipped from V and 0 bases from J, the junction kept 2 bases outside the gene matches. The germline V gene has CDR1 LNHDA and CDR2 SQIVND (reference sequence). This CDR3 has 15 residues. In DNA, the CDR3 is TGTGCCAGTAAGGGACTAGCGCCGAACACCGGGGAGCTGTTTTTT. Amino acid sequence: CASKGLAPNTGELFF.

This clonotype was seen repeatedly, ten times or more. The chain's CDR3 is CATSRGRNEQFF. Written as DNA, the CDR3 is TGTGCCACCAGCCGAGGGAGGAATGAGCAGTTCTTC. This chain connects TRBV15 to TRBJ2-1; the D gene is possibly TRBD2 (6 bases). CDR3 length: 12 amino acids. Germline-derived CDR1 and CDR2 are LNHNV and YYDKDF (reference sequence). The ends were cut back, 5 bases at V and 7 bases at J, with 9 bases in the middle. The full variable domain, rest sourced from reference TRBV15 and TRBJ2-1, is DAMVIQNPRYQVTQFGKPVTLSCSQTLNHNVMYWYQQKSSQAPKLLFHYYDKDFNNEADTPDNFQSRRPNTSFCFLDIRSPGLGDTAMYLCATSRGRNEQFFGPGTRLTVL.

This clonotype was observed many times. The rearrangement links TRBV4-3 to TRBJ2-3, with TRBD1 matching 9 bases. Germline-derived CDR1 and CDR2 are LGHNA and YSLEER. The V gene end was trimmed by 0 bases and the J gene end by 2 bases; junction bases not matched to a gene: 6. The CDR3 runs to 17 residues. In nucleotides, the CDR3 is TGCGCCAGCAGCCAAGATAGGCGGGACAGGGTCACAGATACGCAGTATTTT. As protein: CASSQDRRDRVTDTQYF.

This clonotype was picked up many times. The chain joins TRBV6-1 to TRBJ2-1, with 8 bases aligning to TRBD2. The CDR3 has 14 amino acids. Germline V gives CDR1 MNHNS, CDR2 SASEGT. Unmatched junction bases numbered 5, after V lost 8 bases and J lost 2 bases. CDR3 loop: CASQSGGAYNEQFF. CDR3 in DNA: TGTGCCAGCCAGAGCGGGGGAGCCTACAATGAGCAGTTCTTC.

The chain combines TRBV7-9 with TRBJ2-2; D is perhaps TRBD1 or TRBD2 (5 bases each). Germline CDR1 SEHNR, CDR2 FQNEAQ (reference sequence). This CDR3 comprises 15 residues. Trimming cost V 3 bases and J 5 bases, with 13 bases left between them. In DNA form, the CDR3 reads TGTGCCAGCAGCTTGGGGGAAAGGAGGACCGGGGAGCTGTTTTTT. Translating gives CASSLGERRTGELFF.

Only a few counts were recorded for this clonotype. The DNA of the CDR3 is TGTGCCAGCACCCAGTGGGGACAGGGAAACTACGAGCAGTACTTC. Translating gives CASTQWGQGNYEQYF. This sequence joins TRBV2 and TRBJ2-7, with TRBD1 identical over 9 bases. V lost 7 bases to trimming and J lost 3 bases; unmatched junction nucleotides: 10. Germline CDR1 reads SNHLY; CDR2 reads FYNNEI. The CDR3 is 15 residues long.

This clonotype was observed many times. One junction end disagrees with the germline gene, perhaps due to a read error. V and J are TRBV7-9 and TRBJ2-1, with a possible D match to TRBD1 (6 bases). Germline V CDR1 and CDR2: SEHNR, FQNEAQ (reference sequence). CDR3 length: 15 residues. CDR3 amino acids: CASSLVGTPLNEQLF. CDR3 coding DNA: TGTGCCAGCAGCTTAGTCGGGACACCCCTCAATGAGCAGCTCTTC.

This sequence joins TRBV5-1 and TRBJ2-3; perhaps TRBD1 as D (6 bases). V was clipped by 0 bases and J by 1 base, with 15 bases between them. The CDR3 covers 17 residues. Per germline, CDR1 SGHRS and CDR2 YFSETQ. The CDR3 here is CASSLATQGTRTDTQYF. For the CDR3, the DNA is TGCGCCAGCAGCTTGGCCACCCAGGGGACACGCACAGATACGCAGTATTTT.

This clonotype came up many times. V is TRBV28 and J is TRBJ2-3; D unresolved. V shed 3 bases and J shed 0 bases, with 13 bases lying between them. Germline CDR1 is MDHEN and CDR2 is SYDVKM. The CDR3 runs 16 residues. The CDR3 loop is CASSFPPSVSTDTQYF. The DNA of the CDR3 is TGTGCCAGCAGTTTCCCTCCATCCGTTAGCACAGATACGCAGTATTTT.

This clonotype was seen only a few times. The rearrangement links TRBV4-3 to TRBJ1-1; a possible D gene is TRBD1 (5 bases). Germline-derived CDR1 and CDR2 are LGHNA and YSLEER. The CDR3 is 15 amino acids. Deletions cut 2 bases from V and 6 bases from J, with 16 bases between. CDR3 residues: CASSQYRQFPPEAFF. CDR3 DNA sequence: TGCGCCAGCAGCCAATATCGACAGTTCCCGCCTGAAGCTTTCTTT.